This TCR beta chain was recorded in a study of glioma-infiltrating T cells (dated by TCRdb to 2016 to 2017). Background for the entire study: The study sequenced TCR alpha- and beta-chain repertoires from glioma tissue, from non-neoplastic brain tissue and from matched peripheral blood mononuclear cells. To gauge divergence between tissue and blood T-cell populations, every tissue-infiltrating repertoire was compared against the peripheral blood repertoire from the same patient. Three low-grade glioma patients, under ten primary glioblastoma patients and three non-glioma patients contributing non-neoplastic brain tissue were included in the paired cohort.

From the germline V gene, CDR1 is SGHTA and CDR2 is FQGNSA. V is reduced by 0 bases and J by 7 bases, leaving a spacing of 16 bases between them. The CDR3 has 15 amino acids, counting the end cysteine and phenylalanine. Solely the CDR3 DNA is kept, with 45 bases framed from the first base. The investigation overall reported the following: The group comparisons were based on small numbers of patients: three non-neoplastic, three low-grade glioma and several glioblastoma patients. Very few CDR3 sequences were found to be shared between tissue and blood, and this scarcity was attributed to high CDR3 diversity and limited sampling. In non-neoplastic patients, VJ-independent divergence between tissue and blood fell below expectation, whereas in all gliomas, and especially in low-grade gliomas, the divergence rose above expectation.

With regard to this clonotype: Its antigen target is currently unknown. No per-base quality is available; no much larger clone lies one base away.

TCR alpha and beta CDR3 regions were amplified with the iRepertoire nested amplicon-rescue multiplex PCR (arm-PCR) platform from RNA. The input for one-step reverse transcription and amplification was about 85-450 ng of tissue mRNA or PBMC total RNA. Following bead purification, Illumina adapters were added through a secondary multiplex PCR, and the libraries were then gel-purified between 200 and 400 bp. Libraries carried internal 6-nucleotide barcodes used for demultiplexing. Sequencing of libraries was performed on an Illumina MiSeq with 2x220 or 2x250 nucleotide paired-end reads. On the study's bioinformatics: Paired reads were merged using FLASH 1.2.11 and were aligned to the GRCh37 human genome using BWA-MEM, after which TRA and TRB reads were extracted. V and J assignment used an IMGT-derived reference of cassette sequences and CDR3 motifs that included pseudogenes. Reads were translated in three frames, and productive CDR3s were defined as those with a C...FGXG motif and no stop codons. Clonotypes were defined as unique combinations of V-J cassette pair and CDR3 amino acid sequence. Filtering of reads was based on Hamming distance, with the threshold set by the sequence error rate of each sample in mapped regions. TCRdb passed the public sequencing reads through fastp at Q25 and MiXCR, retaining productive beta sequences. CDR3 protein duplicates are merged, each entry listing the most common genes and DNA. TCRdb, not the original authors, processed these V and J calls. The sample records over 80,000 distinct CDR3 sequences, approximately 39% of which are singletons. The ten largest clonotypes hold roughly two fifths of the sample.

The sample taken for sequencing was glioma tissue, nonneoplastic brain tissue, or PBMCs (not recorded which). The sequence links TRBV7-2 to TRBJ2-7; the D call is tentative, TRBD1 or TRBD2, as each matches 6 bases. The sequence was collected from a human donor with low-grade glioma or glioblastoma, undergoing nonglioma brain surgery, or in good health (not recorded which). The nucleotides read TGTGCCAGCAGCTTAGCCCCGAGGGGGGCCGGGGAGCAGTACTTC. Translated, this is CASSLAPRGAGEQYF.